This entry lists 32 T cell receptor beta chains sequenced from one sample in a study of regulatory T cells in long-lasting Graves disease. Time point: persistent/refractory GD, antithyroid drugs over 5 years with positive TRAb. With RNA extracted from PBMCs as input, the TCR library was made. HTBI primers from iRepertoire and Arm-PCR of CDR3 regions yielded the TCR beta libraries. MiXCR, applied by TCRdb to the multiplex PCR reads, yields one record per CDR3 protein. In the table there are roughly 400,000 distinct CDR3 sequences, around 20% of which are singletons. The starting material was peripheral blood mononuclear cells (PBMCs), obtained when the disease was refractory, from a patient treated with antithyroid drugs. These receptors came from a female donor with Graves disease.

This clonotype was counted many times. The V and J genes are TRBV6-1 and TRBJ2-5, with TRBD2 matching over 8 bases. This CDR3 is 14 amino acids long. V lost 5 bases to trimming and J lost 3 bases; unmatched junction nucleotides: 5. CDR1 MNHNS and CDR2 SASEGT come from the germline V gene. The chain's CDR3 is CASSTQAGEETQYF. CDR3 nucleotide sequence: TGTGCCAGCAGTACCCAAGCGGGAGAAGAGACCCAGTACTTC.

This clonotype was seen at least ten times. This sequence joins TRBV27 and TRBJ1-2; D may be TRBD1 (6 bases). Germline CDR1 and CDR2: MNHEY and SMNVEV (reference sequence). The V end was cut by 5 bases, the J end by 4 bases, with 14 bases between. CDR3 length equals 14 residues. The DNA for the CDR3 is TGTGCCAGCAGTATGGACAGCTATCTCTATGGCTACACCTTC. Amino acid sequence: CASSMDSYLYGYTF.

The rearrangement uses TRBV5-5 and TRBJ1-4; D not resolved. Germline-derived CDR1 and CDR2 are SGHKS and YYEKEE (reference sequence). CDR3 length: 16 residues. V dropped 0 bases and J dropped 0 bases, with 9 bases sitting between them. In DNA, the CDR3 is TGTGCCAGCAGCTTGGCCGTGGGGTCAACTAATGAAAAACTGTTTTTT. Its protein product is CASSLAVGSTNEKLFF. The full variable domain, in which reference TRBV5-5 and TRBJ1-4 provide the parts outside the CDR3, is DAGVTQSPTHLIKTRGQQVTLRCSPISGHKSVSWYQQVLGQGPQFIFQYYEKEERGRGNFPDRFSARQFPNYSSELNVNALLLGDSALYLCASSLAVGSTNEKLFFGSGTQLSVL.

This clonotype has a count of ten or more. The chain carries TRBV7-6 and TRBJ2-7, with no clear D. Deletions cut 2 bases from V and 2 bases from J, with 13 bases between. Germline V gives CDR1 SGHVS, CDR2 FNYEAQ. The CDR3 spans 15 residues. The CDR3 nucleotides read TGTGCCAGCAGCTTATTCGTTGGGTTCCCCTACGAGCAGTACTTC. Amino acids: CASSLFVGFPYEQYF.

In this sample, this clonotype turned up many times. The chain has TRBV6-5 and TRBJ2-2; TRBD2 might be the D (5 bases). CDR1 and CDR2 from the germline V gene are MNHEY and SVGAGI. The CDR3 extends over 16 amino acids. Trimming pared 0 bases from V and 0 bases from J, leaving 8 bases between. CDR3 bases: TGTGCCAGCAGTTACTCGAGGAGGACGAACACCGGGGAGCTGTTTTTT. This encodes CASSYSRRTNTGELFF.

This clonotype was detected many times. The chain combines TRBV28 with TRBJ1-1, with 7 nucleotides matching TRBD1. The germline CDR1 and CDR2 sequences are MDHEN and SYDVKM. Unmatched junction bases numbered 6, after V lost 5 bases and J lost 0 bases. The CDR3 extends over 15 amino acids. CDR3 amino acids: CASSPGDRMNTEAFF. DNA of the CDR3: TGTGCCAGCAGTCCAGGGGACAGAATGAACACTGAAGCTTTCTTT.

This clonotype was picked up a small number of times. This chain links TRBV20-1 with TRBJ1-4, with TRBD1 as a possible D gene (5 bases). Germline CDR1 is DFQATT and CDR2 is SNEGSKA (reference sequence). This CDR3 region has 14 residues. V was cut by 0 bases and J by 7 bases, with 12 bases left in between. CDR3 DNA: TGCAGTGCTAGAGACGTGACAGCCTTTGAAAAACTGTTTTTT. Protein product: CSARDVTAFEKLFF.

This clonotype was detected a few times. CDR3 in amino acids: CAWSRRQGGSFGTEAFF. In DNA form, the CDR3 reads TGTGCCTGGAGTCGCAGACAGGGAGGTTCGTTCGGGACTGAAGCTTTCTTT. The chain carries TRBV30 and TRBJ1-1, with 7 bases fitting TRBD1. In germline, CDR1 is GTSNPN, CDR2 SVGIG (reference sequence). This CDR3 region has 17 residues. V was clipped by 2 bases and J by 5 bases; unmatched bases: 17.

CDR3: CSVRPGQGANSPLHF. In DNA, the CDR3 is TGCAGCGTCCGACCGGGACAGGGCGCTAATTCACCCCTCCACTTT. V usage is TRBV29-1 and J usage is TRBJ1-6; TRBD1 agrees at 9 bases. The junction had 9 bases not matched to a gene; V was cut back by 6 bases and J by 6 bases. The CDR3 loop spans 15 amino acids. From germline, CDR1 is SQVTM and CDR2 ANQGSEA.

V and J are TRBV10-2 and TRBJ2-4; possible D gene TRBD1, 6 bases. This CDR3 is 13 amino acids long. V was shortened by 5 bases and J by 5 bases, with 10 bases between the two germline ends. Germline V gene data show CDR1 as WSHSY and CDR2 as SAAADI. The CDR3 sequence: CASSWKGENIQYF. CDR3 nucleotide sequence: TGCGCCAGCAGTTGGAAGGGGGAAAACATTCAGTACTTC.

V gene TRBV7-2 combines with J gene TRBJ1-5, with no clear D. CDR3 length: 15 amino acids. In germline, CDR1 is SGHTA, CDR2 FQGNSA. Trimming cost V 3 bases and J 2 bases, with 11 bases left between them. The CDR3, as DNA: TGTGCCAGCAGCTTGGGGAGCCCCGGCAATCAGCCCCAGCATTTT. Protein: CASSLGSPGNQPQHF.

This clonotype was recorded at least ten times. V is TRBV7-2 and J is TRBJ2-7; maybe TRBD2 (5 bases). This CDR3 has 15 residues. V gave up 6 bases and J gave up 1 base, with 16 bases separating them. Germline lookup yields CDR1 SGHTA and CDR2 FQGNSA. The CDR3 loop is CASRPSGGGSYEQYF. The CDR3 coding sequence is TGTGCCAGCAGACCAAGCGGAGGTGGATCCTACGAGCAGTACTTC.

This clonotype was seen repeatedly, ten times or more. A much larger clone is a single base away; this may be a read error. The chain uses TRBV5-6 and TRBJ1-1; D possibly corresponds to TRBD1 (5 bases). The germline CDR1 and CDR2 sequences are SGHDT and YYEEEE. The CDR3 consists of 13 residues. The germline V and J ends were trimmed by 2 bases and 3 bases, with 8 bases remaining between them. CDR3 bases: TGTGCCAGCAGCTTACAGGAGGACACTGAAGCTTTCTTT. It is translated as CASSLQEDTEAFF.

The chain carries TRBV27 and TRBJ2-2; D possibly corresponds to TRBD2 (5 bases). Germline assignment: CDR1 MNHEY and CDR2 SMNVEV (reference sequence). The V gene lost 3 bases and the J gene lost 1 base, with 15 bases spanning the gap. The CDR3 covers 17 residues. CDR3 sequence reads: CASSFGVGMGNTGELFF. In DNA form, the CDR3 reads TGTGCCAGCAGTTTCGGGGTAGGGATGGGGAACACCGGGGAGCTGTTTTTT.

This clonotype showed up just a few times. A much larger clone lies one base from this, so it may be a read error. The CDR3 coding sequence is TGTGCCAGCAGTTCGACAGGGCTTAACGAGCAGTACTTC. It specifies CASSSTGLNEQYF. The chain employs TRBV27 and TRBJ2-7, with 7 positions matching TRBD1. Germline V gene lookup returns CDR1 MNHEY and CDR2 SMNVEV (reference sequence). J gave up 5 bases and V 4 bases, and 5 bases lay outside the gene matches. CDR3 length: 13 amino acids.

The table lists this clonotype with a count of one. A junction end diverges from the germline sequence, so it may reflect a read error. The CDR3 DNA reads as TGTGCCAGTAGTCTTTTACTTGGGACAGCCTCTCCGTCCTTC. Residues: CASSLLLGTASPSF. V and J are TRBV19 and TRBJ1-2; TRBD1 aligns across 7 bases. Germline CDR1 and CDR2: LNHDA and SQIVND (reference sequence). The CDR3 runs 14 residues.

This clonotype was recorded a few times. The CDR3 DNA follows: TGTGCCAGCAGCGTAGCCCCGGGCGGGGGCGGAAGCGGGGAGCTGTTTTTT. This gives the protein CASSVAPGGGGSGELFF. The chain couples TRBV9 to TRBJ2-2; perhaps TRBD2 as D (7 bases). Germline-derived CDR1 and CDR2 are SGDLS and YYNGEE. This CDR3 is built from 17 residues. Trimming took off 0 bases at V and 7 bases at J, with 19 bases between the two ends.

This clonotype occurred a few times. This sequence joins TRBV27 and TRBJ2-6; 7 positions agree with TRBD1. CDR1 and CDR2 from the germline V gene are MNHEY and SMNVEV (reference sequence). This CDR3 region has 17 residues. The junction had 9 bases not matched to a gene; V was cut back by 5 bases and J by 2 bases. The CDR3 nucleotides are TGTGCCAGCAGTCCTTGGACAGGTCTTGCTGGGGCCAACGTCCTGACTTTC. Protein: CASSPWTGLAGANVLTF.

The V gene is TRBV6-1, the J gene TRBJ1-4; D call uncertain. CDR3 size: 14 residues. Trimming cost V 7 bases and J 0 bases, with 9 bases left between them. The germline V gene has CDR1 MNHNS and CDR2 SASEGT. CDR3 amino acids: CASTETATNEKLFF. The CDR3 bases are TGTGCCAGCACAGAGACGGCAACTAATGAAAAACTGTTTTTT.

Ten or more counts support this clonotype. The rearrangement uses TRBV5-1 and TRBJ2-7; D is unclear. Germline V gene lookup returns CDR1 SGHRS and CDR2 YFSETQ. V lost 5 bases, J lost 6 bases, and 15 bases lay in between. This CDR3 has 13 residues. The CDR3 DNA follows: TGCGCCAGCAGTATCGGGCTCCCCGGCGAGCAGTACTTC. Translating it yields CASSIGLPGEQYF.

The chain is built from TRBV15 and TRBJ1-5; D unclear. In germline, CDR1 is LNHNV, CDR2 YYDKDF (reference sequence). The CDR3 loop spans 15 amino acids. V was pared by 5 bases and J by 1 base, with 12 bases between. The CDR3 region is CATSFQMVSNQPQHF. The CDR3 DNA reads TGTGCCACCAGCTTTCAAATGGTGAGCAATCAGCCCCAGCATTTT.

This clonotype has more than one count but fewer than ten. This chain links TRBV20-1 with TRBJ1-3; D is perhaps TRBD1 (5 bases). Trimming left V 3 bases short and J 1 base short, with 7 bases between. The CDR3 runs 13 residues. Germline assignment: CDR1 DFQATT and CDR2 SNEGSKA (reference sequence). The CDR3 loop reads CSASWGSGNTIYF. Here the CDR3 DNA reads TGCAGTGCTAGCTGGGGGTCTGGAAACACCATATATTTT.

This clonotype has a count of ten or more. The chain couples TRBV7-3 to TRBJ2-2, with 7 bases identical to TRBD1. CDR1 and CDR2 (germline): SGHTA, FQGTGA. This CDR3 contains 15 residues. V lost 6 bases, J lost 2 bases, and 6 bases stayed unmatched. As DNA, the CDR3 is TGTGCCAGCAGGTCCGGGACAGTTAACACCGGGGAGCTGTTTTTT. Encoded protein: CASRSGTVNTGELFF. The variable domain in full, with the rest retrieved from reference TRBV7-3 and TRBJ2-2, is GAGVSQTPSNKVTEKGKYVELRCDPISGHTALYWYRQSLGQGPEFLIYFQGTGAADDSGLPNDRFFAVRPEGSVSTLKIQRTERGDSAVYLCASRSGTVNTGELFFGEGSRLTVL.

This clonotype was picked up a small number of times. The CDR3 is CASSLGTSGIEQETQYF. The CDR3 coding sequence is TGTGCCAGCAGCCTGGGGACTAGCGGGATCGAACAAGAGACCCAGTACTTC. The chain combines TRBV14 with TRBJ2-5; 13 nucleotides agree with TRBD2. CDR3 length: 17 residues. Trimming cost V 4 bases and J 2 bases; bases outside gene matches: 7. Germline-derived CDR1 and CDR2 are SGHDN and FVKESK.

Remarks on this clonotype: This may come from a read error, since a much larger clone is one base off. The rearrangement links TRBV7-3 to TRBJ2-6; TRBD1 matches at 12 bases. Germline lookup yields CDR1 SGHTA and CDR2 FQGTGA. The ends lost 4 bases at V and 2 bases at J; junction bases unmatched: 0. The length of the CDR3 is 16 residues. CDR3 sequence (DNA): TGTGCCAGCAGCTGGGACAGGGGGCCTGGGGCCAACGTCCTGACTTTC. Translating it yields CASSWDRGPGANVLTF.

Of note for this clonotype: A much larger clone lies a single base off, so this may be a read error. The CDR3 spells CSARKDSRVEKLVF. The CDR3 nucleotides read TGCAGTGCTAGAAAAGACTCCAGAGTTGAAAAACTGGTTTTT. The J gene is TRBJ1-4, the V gene TRBV20-1, with unresolved D. Looked up from germline, CDR1 is DFQATT and CDR2 is SNEGSKA (reference sequence). This CDR3 is built from 14 residues.

There are many counts of this clonotype. This chain joins TRBV11-2 and TRBJ2-7, with 7 bases that match TRBD1. Trimming removed 5 bases from V and 3 bases from J; junction bases left unmatched: 7. Germline loops: CDR1 SGHAT, CDR2 FQNNGV. This CDR3 comprises 14 residues. CDR3 region: CASSTTGINYEQYF. CDR3 nucleotide sequence: TGTGCCAGCAGCACGACAGGGATCAACTACGAGCAGTACTTC. The full variable domain, its missing parts supplied by reference TRBV11-2 and TRBJ2-7, is EAGVAQSPRYKIIEKRQSVAFWCNPISGHATLYWYQQILGQGPKLLIQFQNNGVVDDSQLPKDRFSAERLKGVDSTLKIQPAKLEDSAVYLCASSTTGINYEQYFGPGTRLTVT.

This clonotype occurred many times. One end of the junction varies from germline; a read error may be responsible. The V and J genes are TRBV5-1 and TRBJ1-1, with 9 nucleotides matching TRBD1. The CDR3 covers 16 residues. CDR1 is SGHRS, CDR2 YFSETQ, per germline. The CDR3 bases are TGTGCCAGCAGCGGACAGGGGAGCGTTATGAACACTGAAGCTTTCTTT. This translates into CASSGQGSVMNTEAFF.

Concerning this clonotype: Given a much more abundant clone one base away, this may be a read error. V and J are TRBV7-2 and TRBJ1-2; weak D call: TRBD1 (5 bases). This CDR3 spans 15 amino acids. Germline V gene lookup returns CDR1 SGHTA and CDR2 FQGNSA. Here the CDR3 reads CVSSMGGRPNYGYTF. The CDR3 DNA reads TGTGTCAGCAGCATGGGGGGTCGTCCCAACTATGGCTACACCTTC. The full variable domain, rest sourced from reference TRBV7-2 and TRBJ1-2, is GAGVSQSPSNKVTEKGKDVELRCDPISGHTALYWYRQSLGQGLEFLIYFQGNSAPDKSGLPSDRFSAERTGGSVSTLTIQRTQQEDSAVYLCVSSMGGRPNYGYTFGSGTRLTVV.

This clonotype appeared a few times. The chain uses TRBV6-1 and TRBJ2-5, with TRBD1 matching over 12 bases. The V and J ends lost 6 bases and 6 bases, in that order; junction bases with no gene match: 8. Germline loops: CDR1 MNHNS, CDR2 SASEGT. The CDR3 runs to 15 residues. This CDR3 reads CASRAGGTGGKTQYF. CDR3 sequence (DNA): TGTGCCAGCAGAGCGGGGGGGACAGGGGGCAAGACCCAGTACTTC.

This clonotype was seen repeatedly, ten times or more. The genes are TRBV12-3 or TRBV12-4 and TRBJ1-2; 7 bases are a match to TRBD1. After removal of 5 bases from V and 8 bases from J, the junction contained 14 bases not matched to a gene. This CDR3 contains 15 residues. The CDR3 protein is CASSQILQGGKGYTF. As DNA, the CDR3 is TGTGCCAGCAGTCAAATACTCCAGGGGGGCAAGGGCTACACCTTC.

V and J are TRBV4-1 and TRBJ1-6, with 8 bases matching TRBD1. Trimming removed 1 base from V and 5 bases from J; junction bases left unmatched: 4. CDR1 is MGHRA and CDR2 is YSYEKL in the germline V gene. The CDR3 is 16 amino acids. The CDR3 sequence is CASSQGTGRNNSPLHF. The DNA for the CDR3 is TGCGCCAGCAGCCAAGGGACAGGGAGAAATAATTCACCCCTCCACTTT.